The rows below give T cell receptor beta chains drawn from one sample of a study of technical replicates of blood from a handful of donors. Sequenced by immunoSEQ multiplex PCR; TCRdb stores in-frame clones only, minus some. The repertoire consists of tens of thousands of clones, with 95% occurring once and the leading ten covering 0.24%. Sequencing input: T cells isolated from PBMCs. These receptors came from a human donor in good health. Both conserved end residues are part of each CDR3. The order of the fields is clone size, V gene, J gene, D gene, CDR3 protein, CDR3 DNA. D genes are given only for firm matches. Expanded clones are given a class, and other clones once, few, many or no size at all.

.,TRBV9,TRBJ2-3,TRBD2,CASSVSLAGGLDTQYF,TGTGCCAGCAGCGTCTCCCTAGCGGGGGGTTTGGATACGCAGTATTTT
.,TRBV6-5,TRBJ1-5,.,CASRLTINQPQHF,TGTGCCAGCAGGTTAACAATTAATCAGCCCCAGCATTTT
.,TRBV7-6,TRBJ2-1,TRBD2,CASSGGQTSGSYNEQFF,TGTGCCAGCAGCGGGGGTCAGACTAGCGGGAGTTACAATGAGCAGTTCTTC
.,TRBV29-1,TRBJ2-3,TRBD1,CSVLTGWSADTQYF,TGCAGCGTCCTGACAGGGTGGAGCGCAGATACGCAGTATTTT
.,TRBV5-1,TRBJ2-5,TRBD1,CASSTNPGTASQETQYF,TGCGCCAGCAGCACAAATCCCGGGACAGCGAGCCAAGAGACCCAGTACTTC
.,TRBV19,TRBJ2-7,TRBD1,CASSLVTGGTYEQYF,TGTGCCAGTAGTCTCGTGACAGGGGGGACGTACGAGCAGTACTTC
.,TRBV27,TRBJ2-7,TRBD2,CASRVSGGGSYEQYF,TGTGCCAGCAGGGTATCGGGGGGGGGTTCCTACGAGCAGTACTTC
.,TRBV29-1,TRBJ2-5,.,CSVGVVRTPKGPQETQYF,TGCAGCGTTGGCGTCGTCCGGACACCCAAAGGCCCCCAAGAGACCCAGTACTTC
.,TRBV9,TRBJ2-7,TRBD2,CASSVGLREDEQYF,TGTGCCAGCAGCGTAGGGCTTCGGGAGGACGAGCAGTACTTC
.,TRBV2,TRBJ2-2,TRBD1,CASRTGGNTGELFF,TGTGCCAGTCGGACAGGGGGCAACACCGGGGAGCTGTTTTTT
once,TRBV28,TRBJ1-2,.,CASTPPVGREGGYTF,TGTGCCAGCACTCCACCGGTGGGCAGGGAGGGTGGCTACACCTTC
.,TRBV6-1,TRBJ2-7,TRBD1,CASSGQGSSYEQYF,TGTGCCAGCAGTGGACAGGGGAGCTCCTACGAGCAGTACTTC
.,TRBV18,TRBJ2-1,.,CASSLGQSSYNEQFF,TGTGCCAGCTCCCTTGGACAGAGCTCCTACAATGAGCAGTTCTTC
.,TRBV10-1,TRBJ2-7,.,CASSERVAGRLPVGQYF,TGCGCCAGCAGTGAGCGAGTCGCGGGACGCCTCCCGGTGGGGCAGTACTTC
.,TRBV15,TRBJ2-3,.,CATSRDASASFTQYF,TGTGCCACCAGCAGAGATGCTAGCGCCTCGTTTACGCAGTATTTT
.,TRBV11-3,TRBJ2-7,.,CASSSNRDSPYEQYF,TGTGCCAGCAGCTCAAACCGGGACTCTCCCTACGAGCAGTACTTC
.,TRBV20-1,TRBJ2-7,.,CSALQHEQYF,TGCAGTGCTTTACAGCACGAGCAGTACTTC
.,TRBV19,TRBJ1-1,.,CASSLWGLRDTEAFF,TGTGCCAGTAGCCTCTGGGGGCTCCGGGACACTGAAGCTTTCTTT
.,TRBV14,TRBJ2-7,TRBD2,CASSQVPGLAGGYYEQYF,TGTGCCAGCAGCCAAGTCCCGGGACTAGCGGGGGGGTACTACGAGCAGTACTTC
once,TRBV2,TRBJ1-1,.,CASSVGQRAFF,TGTGCCAGCAGTGTGGGACAACGAGCTTTCTTT
.,TRBV4-1,TRBJ2-7,.,CASSHSGEGSYEQYF,TGCGCCAGCAGCCATTCAGGGGAGGGTTCCTACGAGCAGTACTTC
.,TRBV28,TRBJ2-7,TRBD1,CASSFHLPGQGTYEQYF,TGTGCCAGCAGTTTTCACCTACCGGGACAGGGGACCTACGAGCAGTACTTC
.,TRBV11-2,TRBJ2-2,TRBD1,CASSQIQGATGELFF,TGTGCCAGCAGCCAAATACAGGGGGCCACCGGGGAGCTGTTTTTT
.,TRBV7-8,TRBJ2-7,TRBD2,CASSLLAGGSEQYF,TGTGCCAGCAGTCTCCTAGCGGGAGGTTCCGAGCAGTACTTC
.,TRBV6-5,TRBJ1-1,.,CASSYGEAMNTEAFF,TGTGCCAGCAGTTACGGGGAGGCGATGAACACTGAAGCTTTCTTT
.,TRBV11-1,TRBJ2-2,TRBD1,CASSSRGPDTGELFF,TGTGCCAGCAGCTCCAGGGGGCCCGACACCGGGGAGCTGTTTTTT
.,TRBV5-4,TRBJ1-2,.,CASSFTGYGYTF,TGTGCCAGCAGCTTTACAGGGTATGGCTACACCTTC
few,TRBV7-9,TRBJ1-1,.,CASSPTGLAGGENTEAFF,TGTGCCAGCAGCCCAACAGGGCTAGCCGGAGGAGAGAACACTGAAGCTTTCTTT
.,TRBV5-1,TRBJ2-7,.,CSHDGGGIIYEQYF,TGCTCGCACGACGGCGGCGGAATAATTTACGAGCAGTACTTC
.,TRBV27,TRBJ1-3,TRBD1,CASSLWGTGTPGNTIYF,TGTGCCAGCAGTTTATGGGGGACAGGGACGCCCGGAAACACCATATATTTT
.,TRBV6-1,TRBJ1-2,.,CASSQNGGYTF,TGTGCCAGCAGTCAAAACGGGGGCTACACCTTC
.,TRBV10-3,TRBJ2-1,.,CATGTFNNEQFF,TGTGCCACCGGGACTTTCAACAATGAGCAGTTCTTC
.,TRBV27,TRBJ2-7,.,CASLINPRGGTYEQYF,TGTGCCAGTCTGATCAACCCGCGGGGAGGCACCTACGAGCAGTACTTC
.,TRBV29-1,TRBJ2-5,.,CSVNGLMETQYF,TGCAGCGTAAACGGTCTGATGGAGACCCAGTACTTC
.,TRBV7-6,TRBJ2-5,.,CASSSTDRYQTQYF,TGTGCCAGCAGCTCAACCGATCGCTACCAGACCCAGTACTTC
.,TRBV30,TRBJ2-3,TRBD2,CAWGAGLAGGPAQYF,TGTGCCTGGGGGGCGGGACTAGCGGGGGGGCCGGCCCAGTATTTT
.,TRBV4-1,TRBJ2-7,TRBD2,CASSQGLAGGAYEQYF,TGCGCCAGCAGCCAAGGGCTAGCGGGGGGGGCCTACGAGCAGTACTTC
once,TRBV7-9,TRBJ1-2,.,CATDWGVGRGGYTF,TGTGCCACCGACTGGGGGGTAGGTCGAGGCGGCTACACCTTC
.,TRBV2,TRBJ2-5,.,CASSYITGGGTETQYF,TGTGCCAGCAGCTACATTACAGGGGGGGGAACAGAGACCCAGTACTTC
.,TRBV10-2,TRBJ2-7,.,CASKSADSSYEQYF,TGCGCCAGCAAATCGGCCGACAGCTCCTACGAGCAGTACTTC
.,TRBV10-2,TRBJ2-1,TRBD2,CASRDIGGGHEQFF,TGCGCCAGCAGGGACATTGGGGGGGGTCATGAGCAGTTCTTC
.,TRBV10-3,TRBJ1-3,TRBD1,CAIVRDRGNTIYF,TGTGCCATCGTCCGGGACAGGGGAAACACCATATATTTT
once,TRBV5-1,TRBJ1-3,TRBD1,CASGPGQGAYTIYF,TGCGCCAGCGGACCGGGACAGGGGGCCTACACCATATATTTT
.,TRBV19,TRBJ1-2,.,CASSPLAGAGYGYTF,TGTGCCAGTAGTCCTTTGGCGGGCGCTGGCTATGGCTACACCTTC
.,TRBV6-1,TRBJ1-6,.,CASRVGKQAPSPLHF,TGTGCCAGCAGGGTTGGGAAACAGGCCCCTTCACCCCTCCACTTT
once,TRBV6-5,TRBJ2-5,TRBD1,CTSGGTGGAETQYF,TGTACCAGCGGGGGGACAGGGGGCGCGGAGACCCAGTACTTC
.,TRBV5-1,TRBJ2-5,.,CASRYRDQETQYF,TGCGCCAGCAGATACAGGGACCAAGAGACCCAGTACTTC
.,TRBV5-4,TRBJ1-1,TRBD1,CASRSLTGDTEAFF,TGTGCCAGCAGGTCCCTCACAGGGGACACTGAAGCTTTCTTT
.,TRBV28,TRBJ2-1,TRBD2,CASSFRTSGRIEQFF,TGTGCCAGCAGTTTCCGGACTAGCGGGAGGATAGAGCAGTTCTTC
.,TRBV18,TRBJ2-5,.,CASSPDRRRETQYF,TGTGCCAGCTCACCCGACAGGAGGAGAGAGACCCAGTACTTC
.,TRBV19,TRBJ2-7,TRBD1,CASSIAGTGPYEQYF,TGTGCCAGTAGTATCGCCGGGACAGGGCCCTACGAGCAGTACTTC
.,TRBV4-1,TRBJ1-1,.,CASSQVQGNTEAFF,TGCGCCAGCAGCCAAGTTCAGGGGAACACTGAAGCTTTCTTT
.,TRBV5-1,TRBJ2-1,TRBD2,CASSLAKTSNYNNEQFF,TGCGCCAGCAGCTTGGCCAAGACTAGCAATTACAACAATGAGCAGTTCTTC
.,TRBV19,TRBJ2-5,.,CASSRTITHGAQETQYF,TGTGCCAGTAGTCGGACTATTACTCATGGGGCCCAAGAGACCCAGTACTTC